This record covers a single T cell receptor beta chain. The antigen remains undetermined. The data are from a study of PD-L1 blockade in urothelial cancer. Study information: Prior regimens of chemotherapy numbered 0 to 3 per patient. Points from the study as a whole: Pretreatment blood TCR clonality under the median forecast improved survival.

The germline V gene has CDR1 MGHDK and CDR2 SYGVNS. The V segment lost 7 bases and the J segment 7 bases; nucleotides outside the gene matches: 15. The CDR3 consists of 15 residues. Only in-frame clones appear in the TCRdb table, and some are missing; sequencing was by immunoSEQ multiplex PCR. In the table there are about 90,000 clones, approximately 82% of which are singletons. Time point meaning: peripheral blood 6 weeks after treatment start. The sequencing used PBMCs, collected around atezolizumab (anti-PD-L1) treatment. The clonotype comes from a man aged 65 to 85 with urothelial cancer. The V call is TRBV25-1, the J call TRBJ2-7; 8 bases agree with TRBD1. The CDR3 DNA follows: TGTGCCAGCAACACAGACAGGGGTTCACCGGGTGAGCAGTACTTC. This codes for CASNTDRGSPGEQYF.